The sequence of this T cell receptor (beta chain) was determined in a study of cytomegalovirus exposure and HLA in healthy donors. Study-wide results and caveats: Approximately 160 TCR beta chains were listed as cytomegalovirus-associated.

PCR was performed using 60 Vbeta and 13 Jbeta primers. The method was immunoSEQ multiplex PCR; TCRdb's version includes in-frame clones alone and lacks a portion of them. The sample has 100,000 to 150,000 clones, roughly 80% seen once. As to this clone: The antigen is not known.

The CDR3 has 18 residues. Germline assignment: CDR1 MNHNS and CDR2 SASEGT. Trimming took off 4 bases at V and 0 bases at J, with 16 bases between the two ends. The TCR was taken from a man in his late teens or twenties in good health and CMV-seropositive. The V and J genes are TRBV6-1 and TRBJ1-6; D remains unclear. Sample: PBMCs. The CDR3 nucleotides read TGTGCCAGCAGTGTACCCCGGGTTTCGGGCTCCTATAATTCACCCCTCCACTTT. It codes for CASSVPRVSGSYNSPLHF.